The present T cell receptor beta chain was sequenced within a study of cytomegalovirus exposure and HLA in healthy donors listed by TCRdb under 2017. At the level of the whole study: An earlier analysis of a few hundred of the donors reported 276 Gb of sequence data and around 100 million unique TCR beta sequences obtained from some 200 million T cells. Roughly 290 gigabases of sequencing data and about 92 million unique TCR sequences made up an early release that covered fewer than 650 HLA-typed donors. The genetic ancestry cluster associated with self-reported Caucasian donors included approximately 85% of the roughly 390 genotyped donors. The aim of the study was to test whether cataloging public T cell receptors could identify signatures of past pathogen exposure. The study profiled the T cell repertoires of 500 to 800 subjects by immunosequencing and related them to cytomegalovirus serostatus. In addition to the first cohort of 666 subjects, a separate validation cohort of under 150 different subjects was used. To predict cytomegalovirus infection status, the study combined high-throughput TCR immunosequencing, statistical association of individual TCRs with disease status, and machine learning. To study patterns of TCR occurrence, a later analysis re-analyzed previously published TCR beta repertoires from 650 to 750 donors and added high-resolution HLA genotyping. The later analysis used no new phenotypic data to find candidate immune exposures, relying instead on TCR beta sequences and their occurrence across donors. In an earlier analysis of a few hundred of the donors, high-throughput TCR beta sequencing was used to judge whether each TCR beta V gene segment behaved as functional or pseudogenic. Alongside the repertoire data, information on donor age, sex, ethnicity and CMV serostatus was compiled. In a later genetic analysis, genome-wide SNP genotypes for about three fifths of the roughly 670 donors were used, and that subset was treated as a discovery cohort. All discovery cohort repertoires had been generated using a single sequencing platform. HLA typing covered class I and class II loci at four-digit resolution. The number of donors typed differed by locus, with about 629-640 for A, B, C, DRB1 and DQB1, roughly 520 for DQA1, 606 for DPA1, and 400 to 490 for DPB1. Because of strong linkage in the cohort, 4 to 6 DR-DQ haplotypes were treated as single units for association and clustering. On average, roughly 240,000 unique TCR beta nucleotide sequences were sequenced per donor among about 400 genotyped donors of the cohort, with about 17% of those sequences being non-productive.

The cohort was made up of 500 to 800 healthy bone marrow donors. Cohort members were all nominally healthy when sampled, although unrecorded immune exposures were likely present. The donor tested CMV seronegative and was one of the 352 seronegative cohort members. A peripheral blood sample was collected from each donor, and TCR beta sequencing was performed on peripheral blood mononuclear cells. Genomic DNA extraction from the blood cell samples was performed with the Qiagen DNeasy Blood Extraction Kit. Library method: the immunoSEQ multiplex PCR assay. The multiplex PCR relied on a mix of 60 forward primers for TCR Vbeta segments and 13 reverse primers for TCR Jbeta segments. A multiplex PCR assay on genomic DNA amplified the CDR3 region of rearranged TCR beta genes. The Illumina HiSeq System was used to sequence the amplified TCR beta libraries as 87-base-pair reads. In the paper's pipeline: Across the 700 or so repertoires, a later analysis counted 60 million to 90 million unique TCR beta chains, some 11 million of which were shared by at least two donors. Raw reads were error-corrected and collapsed into unique sequences by a nearest-neighbor algorithm in which closely related sequences were merged to remove PCR and sequencing errors. To assign V, D and J gene segments, CDR3 sequences were aligned to IMGT reference sequences. For a sequence to be retained, a match of at least six nucleotides was required to both a V gene segment and a J gene segment. A rearrangement was called productive if the CDR3 had no stop codons and remained in frame with V and J, and every other rearrangement was called non-productive. Following IMGT convention, CDR3 was defined as the stretch from the second conserved V-encoded cysteine to the conserved J-encoded phenylalanine. The earlier analysis of roughly 590 of the donors excluded any sequence lacking an unambiguous match to a single V gene segment. An earlier analysis of several hundred of the donors classified V segments as functional when productive rearrangements were above 56.7% and as segregating when the standard deviation between donors was above 5%. A statistical classification framework was developed to diagnose cytomegalovirus status using the catalog of TCR beta chain sequences. V and J gene assignment, in a later analysis, came from comparing TCR nucleotide sequences with IMGT/GENE-DB human TR gene sequences. Using the TCRdist pipeline, a later analysis assigned CDR3 sequences along with most-parsimonious VDJ recombination scenarios. In a later analysis, every TCR beta chain was defined by the combination of its CDR3 amino acid sequence and its V-gene family, and reads without a unique V-gene family were dropped. To address suspected cross-contamination and a sequencing artifact, a later analysis removed some 620 highly shared, low-generation-probability nucleotide sequences. In a later analysis, a clonal expansion index was calculated for each public chain from normalized within-repertoire ranks of inferred template counts. In a later analysis, generation probabilities were computed using a VDJ recombination model fitted to out-of-frame rearrangements, and the results were checked against IGoR. In a later analysis, hypergeometric tests were used to score TCR-TCR, TCR-HLA and TCR-CMV co-occurrence, with a repertoire-size bias correction applied to TCR pairs. A later analysis estimated false discovery rates by permuting HLA or CMV assignments 20 times. In a later analysis, co-occurring TCRs were grouped using DBSCAN, and TCRdist sequence similarity was added for clustering within HLA-allele-positive subsets. Co-occurrence clustering excluded repertoires with fewer than 30,000 or more than 120,000 public chains, plus five with anomalous nucleotide sharing. This immuneACCESS table, as held by TCRdb, lists in-frame sequences with V and J called but not all clones. Of the missing ones, under half trace to an unresolved V gene in checked studies; the others have no known cause. V, J and clone size reflect that table, while D and trimming were determined from the DNA. The sample data list about 94,000 clones, and roughly 78% of these were observed just once. The ten top clones hold under 0.8% of the sample.

Summary of the overall study and its limitations: When HLA alleles, especially DR and DQ, strongly co-occurred, TCR associations were difficult to assign to individual alleles. Linkage disequilibrium might explain the correlated functional status among segregating V segments, but an unknown experimental factor could not be excluded. In a later analysis, TCR association rates were found to vary across HLA loci, with the most associated TCRs seen for DRB1 alleles and the fewest for HLA-C alleles. Because HLA typing was unavailable for some donors at each locus, only the typed subset was used in association tests. Some IMGT-functional V segments, including TRBV6-2 and TRBV6-3, could not be distinguished by the 87-base-pair reads and were therefore excluded. A few of the identified cytomegalovirus-associated TCR beta chains were confirmed in vitro to be specific for cytomegalovirus antigens. Most TCR sequences were observed very rarely across donors, whereas some public TCRs were present in many individuals. In this cohort, only TCR beta chains were sequenced, and detectable features were limited by the absence of alpha or paired-chain data. A later analysis reported that several top co-occurrence clusters appeared linked to parvovirus B19, influenza, CMV and Epstein-Barr virus. A further reported finding was that TCR beta sequences accurately predicted the HLA-A and HLA-B alleles for most subjects in the first cohort. A cluster of highly shared sequence variants was judged likely to represent a technical artifact of the sequencing pipeline. The earlier analysis of approximately 560 of the donors excluded approximately 15 rarely observed V segments, including chromosome 9 orphons, because counts were too low. According to a later genetic analysis, donors in an Asian-associated ancestry cluster had fewer N-insertions in productive TCRs than the approximately 700-donor mean. Roughly uniform sequencing depth across donors was assumed in presence/absence analyses, although this assumption may not hold. In a later analysis, HLA-associated TCR beta chains showed more clonal expansion and lower generation probabilities than non-associated chains that were equally common. In an earlier analysis of under 600 of the donors, most TCR beta V segments were observed in productive rearrangements about 87% or about 30% of the time, broadly matching IMGT annotations. The study gave a list of under 200 TCR beta chains associated with cytomegalovirus. V-gene and J-gene trimming of TCR beta chains was associated with a missense DCLRE1C variant in a later genetic analysis, and the association was replicated in an independent cohort. Immune exposure information for the cohort was limited to CMV serostatus. According to a later analysis, most CMV-associated TCR beta chains appeared to be HLA-restricted, and the HLA associations seemed to be driven largely by CMV exposure. A later analysis associated 16,951 TCR beta sequences with specific HLA alleles at a false discovery rate of 0.05. The authors suggested that the approach could potentially be extended to other disease states and immunological phenotypes. Cytomegalovirus status was reported to be diagnosed by the classifier with high specificity and sensitivity in both the original and validation cohorts.

For this clone: Its target antigen remains unknown. The record has no base qualities; no much larger clone is one base away.

Taken from the germline V gene, the CDR1 and CDR2 loops are MGHRA and YSYEKL. V loses 0 bases of germline sequence and J loses 4 bases, and the interval between the two ends is 15 bases. CDR3 length: 17 amino acids, cysteine to phenylalanine. The only DNA kept is the CDR3, 51 bases in frame from the first base. Sequenced material: PBMCs. The source of this sequence is a woman aged 55-69 years in good health and CMV-seronegative. The chain is assembled from TRBV4-1 and TRBJ2-2; 5 matching bases give a weak D call of TRBD2. The CDR3 region reads CASSQDEGSGLTGELFF. The nucleotide sequence is TGCGCCAGCAGCCAAGACGAGGGTTCAGGACTCACCGGGGAGCTGTTTTTT.